This TCR beta chain is drawn from a study of blood T cell repertoires in COVID-19. Study-level background: Samples taken during acute and convalescent COVID-19 were collected in the United States, Italy and Spain. In each case, the material was cDNA or gDNA derived from T cells, B-cell-depleted T cells, or PBMCs.

The germline CDR1 and CDR2 sequences are LNHNV and YYDKDF (reference sequence). This CDR3 spans 19 amino acids. V shed 0 bases and J shed 0 bases, with 18 bases lying between them. Seattle enrolled patients during active infection and tracked them longitudinally. As handled by the study authors: Reference gene primer amplification gave nucleated cell count estimates. Measured with immunoSEQ multiplex PCR; TCRdb has only the in-frame clones, and not every one. The V and J calls and clone size are taken from that table; D and trimming were inferred from the DNA. The sample includes some 300,000 clones, 90% of them seen just once.

The receptor's source is a middle-aged woman with COVID-19, enrolled during active disease. The chain joins TRBV15 to TRBJ1-5; D perhaps matches TRBD1 (6 bases). Sample: peripheral blood. The CDR3 DNA reads as TGTGCCACCAGCAGAGATAAAATACAGGGTATAGGTAGCAATCAGCCCCAGCATTTT. Protein product: CATSRDKIQGIGSNQPQHF.